This entry concerns a single T cell receptor beta chain. The antigen it recognizes is unknown. Nothing much larger sits one base from this clone, and base qualities are not available. Patients with a history of autoimmune disease or receiving systemic immunosuppression were excluded from the trial. Peripheral blood for TCR sequencing was collected from all dose cohorts at baseline, on cycle 4 day 1, and on cycle 7 day 1. The samples were drawn from a first-in-human, open-label, multicenter phase I dose-escalation trial of ivuxolimab. Adults with locally advanced or metastatic melanoma, renal cell carcinoma, hepatocellular carcinoma or head and neck squamous cell carcinoma were enrolled in the trial. CD4+ and CD8+ T cells were sorted separately from peripheral blood before TCR sequencing. This record comes from a study of OX40 agonist ivuxolimab in advanced cancers. Describing the broader study: Ivuxolimab was an agonistic, fully human IgG2 monoclonal antibody directed against OX40 (CD134), a costimulatory receptor. Intravenous ivuxolimab was administered to patients every 2 weeks at six dose levels: 0.01, 0.1, 0.3, 1.5, 3 and 10 mg/kg. Of the approximately 50 dose-escalation patients, hepatocellular carcinoma was present in roughly 19, melanoma in roughly 15, renal cell carcinoma in 9 and head and neck cancer in 9. A male proportion of nearly 85% and a mean age of roughly 58 years, ranging from 23 to 79, were recorded for the dose-escalation cohort. Patients were allowed to have had prior anti-PD-1, anti-PD-L1 or anti-CTLA-4 therapy, and 40% of the dose-escalation patients had previously received checkpoint inhibitors. Three dose-escalation patients achieved partial responses, one with hepatocellular carcinoma and two with cutaneous melanoma. The purpose of peripheral TCRbeta sequencing was to test whether ivuxolimab changed TCR sequence diversity and led to clonal T-cell expansion. The monotherapy dose-escalation portion (N = 52 patients) of the phase I ivuxolimab trial is reported in the paper.

Overall study results and their limits: After ivuxolimab, more expanded clones were found on average in CD8+ T cells than in CD4+ T cells. Low levels of normalized T-cell clonal expansion were also seen in some nonresponding patients. In the 0.1-3.0 mg/kg groups, partial responders had among the lowest normalized peripheral clonal expansion, particularly in CD8+ T cells. At doses from 0.1 to 3.0 mg/kg, clonal expansion was seen in both CD4+ and CD8+ blood T cells between baseline and week 6. Antigen specificity was not determined for the clonally expanded peripheral T cells.

Genomic DNA was extracted from sorted cells for sequencing of the TCRbeta CDR3 region. TCRbeta CDR3 regions were sequenced using the immunoSEQ Assay. In its TCRdb copy, this immuneACCESS table keeps in-frame sequences only and misses some clones. Where compared with another copy, unresolved V genes explain less than half of these, and the others have no known cause. The sample table lists 65,000 to 80,000 clones, 75% to 85% of them with a count of one. Roughly 8% of the sample is held by the ten biggest clonotypes. Inclusive of the bounding cysteine and phenylalanine, the CDR3 is 15 residues long. This entry keeps only the CDR3 DNA: 45 bases, framed from base 1. At the junction V is shortened by 1 base and J by 6 bases, with 15 bases in between. Via the germline V gene (reference sequence), CDR1 is SEHNR and CDR2 FQNEAQ.

Source: CD4+ or CD8+ T cells sorted from blood, taken in a trial of the OX40 agonist ivuxolimab. This TCR derives from an adult with an advanced solid tumor such as melanoma, head and neck, liver or kidney cancer. The chain joins TRBV7-9 to TRBJ1-2; too little of a D gene remains to name it. The CDR3 sequence is CASSLGGRRADGYTF. Here is the DNA: TGTGCCAGCAGCTTAGGCGGGAGGAGGGCGGATGGCTACACCTTC.